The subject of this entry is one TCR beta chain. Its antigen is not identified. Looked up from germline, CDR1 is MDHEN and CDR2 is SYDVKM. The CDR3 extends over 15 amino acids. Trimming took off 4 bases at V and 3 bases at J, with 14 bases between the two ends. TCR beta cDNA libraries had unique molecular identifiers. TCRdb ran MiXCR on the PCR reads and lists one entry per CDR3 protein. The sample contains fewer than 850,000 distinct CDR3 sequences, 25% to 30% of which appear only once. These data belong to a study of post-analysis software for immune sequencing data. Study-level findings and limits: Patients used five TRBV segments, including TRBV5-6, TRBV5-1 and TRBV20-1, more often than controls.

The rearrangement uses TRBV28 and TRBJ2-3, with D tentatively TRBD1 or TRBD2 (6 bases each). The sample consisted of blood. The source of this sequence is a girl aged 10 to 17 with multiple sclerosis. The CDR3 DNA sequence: TGTGCCAGCAGTTCCACAGGGAGGAGAACAGATACGCAGTATTTT. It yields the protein CASSSTGRRTDTQYF.